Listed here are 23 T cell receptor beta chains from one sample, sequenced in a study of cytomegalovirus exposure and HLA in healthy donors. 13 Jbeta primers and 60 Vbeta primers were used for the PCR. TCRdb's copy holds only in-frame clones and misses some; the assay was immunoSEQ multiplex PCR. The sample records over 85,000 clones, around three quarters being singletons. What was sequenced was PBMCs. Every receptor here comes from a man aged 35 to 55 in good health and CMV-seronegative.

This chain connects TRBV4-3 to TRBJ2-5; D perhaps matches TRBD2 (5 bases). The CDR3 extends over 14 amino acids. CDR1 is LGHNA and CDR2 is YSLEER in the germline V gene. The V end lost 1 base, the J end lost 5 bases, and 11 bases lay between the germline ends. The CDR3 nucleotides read TGCGCCAGCAGCCAAGTGGCTAGCCGGGAGACCCAGTACTTC. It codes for CASSQVASRETQYF.

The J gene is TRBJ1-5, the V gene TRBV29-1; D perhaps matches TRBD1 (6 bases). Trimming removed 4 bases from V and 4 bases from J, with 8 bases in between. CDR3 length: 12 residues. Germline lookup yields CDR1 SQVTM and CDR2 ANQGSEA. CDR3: CSVGTANQPQHF. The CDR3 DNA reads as TGCAGCGTTGGGACAGCGAATCAGCCCCAGCATTTT.

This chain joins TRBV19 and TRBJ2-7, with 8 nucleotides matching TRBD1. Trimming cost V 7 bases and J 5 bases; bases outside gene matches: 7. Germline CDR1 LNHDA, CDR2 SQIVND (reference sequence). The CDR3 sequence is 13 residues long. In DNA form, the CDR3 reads TGTGCCAGTACGGCAGGGGGCGGCGACGAGCAGTACTTC. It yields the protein CASTAGGGDEQYF.

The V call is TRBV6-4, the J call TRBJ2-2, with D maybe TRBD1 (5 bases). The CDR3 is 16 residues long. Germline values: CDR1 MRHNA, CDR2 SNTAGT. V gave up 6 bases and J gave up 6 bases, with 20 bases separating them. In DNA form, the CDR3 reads TGTGCCAGCAGGGACCAAGGGGCGGAGCAATCCGGGGAGCTGTTTTTT. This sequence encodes CASRDQGAEQSGELFF.

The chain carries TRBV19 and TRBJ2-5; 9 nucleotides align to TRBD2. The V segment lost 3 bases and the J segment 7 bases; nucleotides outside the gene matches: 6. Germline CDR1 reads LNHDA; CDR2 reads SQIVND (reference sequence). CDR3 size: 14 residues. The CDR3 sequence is CASSMSSGSGTQYF. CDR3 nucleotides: TGTGCCAGTAGTATGAGTAGCGGGAGCGGGACCCAGTACTTC.

This chain's CDR3 is CASSGTQEQATYGYTF. As DNA, the CDR3 is TGTGCCAGCAGCGGGACACAGGAGCAAGCAACCTATGGCTACACCTTC. The rearrangement links TRBV9 to TRBJ1-2, with TRBD1 as a possible D gene (5 bases). V was trimmed by 3 bases and J by 4 bases, leaving 19 bases between them. Germline V gives CDR1 SGDLS, CDR2 YYNGEE. The CDR3 sequence is 16 residues long. Together with reference TRBV9 and TRBJ1-2, the CDR3 gives the full variable domain: DSGVTQTPKHLITATGQRVTLRCSPRSGDLSVYWYQQSLDQGLQFLIQYYNGEERAKGNILERFSAQQFPDLHSELNLSSLELGDSALYFCASSGTQEQATYGYTFGSGTRLTVV.

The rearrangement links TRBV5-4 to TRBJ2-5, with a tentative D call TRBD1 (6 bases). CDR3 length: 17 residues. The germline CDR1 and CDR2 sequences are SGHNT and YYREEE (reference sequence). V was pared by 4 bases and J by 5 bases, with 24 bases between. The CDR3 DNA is TGTGCCAGCAGCGATGAGTTGACAGGCCTAAGTGTGGAGACCCAGTACTTC. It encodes CASSDELTGLSVETQYF. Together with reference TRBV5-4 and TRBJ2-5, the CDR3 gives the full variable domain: ETGVTQSPTHLIKTRGQQVTLRCSSQSGHNTVSWYQQALGQGPQFIFQYYREEENGRGNFPPRFSGLQFPNYSSELNVNALELDDSALYLCASSDELTGLSVETQYFGPGTRLLVL.

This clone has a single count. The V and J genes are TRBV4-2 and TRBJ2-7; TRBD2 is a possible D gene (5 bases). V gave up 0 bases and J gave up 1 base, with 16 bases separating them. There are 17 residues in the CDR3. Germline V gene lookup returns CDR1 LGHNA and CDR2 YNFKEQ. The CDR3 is CASSQDPLSGKSYEQYF. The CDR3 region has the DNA TGTGCCAGCAGCCAAGATCCGCTTTCCGGGAAATCCTACGAGCAGTACTTC.

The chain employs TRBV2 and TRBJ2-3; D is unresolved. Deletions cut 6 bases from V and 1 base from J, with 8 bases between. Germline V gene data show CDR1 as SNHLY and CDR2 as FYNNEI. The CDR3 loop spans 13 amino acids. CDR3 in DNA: TGTGCCAGCAGGGTGGCTGGCACAGATACGCAGTATTTT. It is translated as CASRVAGTDTQYF.

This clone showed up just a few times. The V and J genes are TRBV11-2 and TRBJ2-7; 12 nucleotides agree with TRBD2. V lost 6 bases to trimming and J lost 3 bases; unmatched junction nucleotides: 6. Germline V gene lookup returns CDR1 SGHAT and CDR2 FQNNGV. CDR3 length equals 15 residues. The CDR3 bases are TGTGCCAGCAGTCCAAAGACTAGCGGGAGCTACGAGCAGTACTTC. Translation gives CASSPKTSGSYEQYF. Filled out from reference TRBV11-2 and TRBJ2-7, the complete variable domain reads EAGVAQSPRYKIIEKRQSVAFWCNPISGHATLYWYQQILGQGPKLLIQFQNNGVVDDSQLPKDRFSAERLKGVDSTLKIQPAKLEDSAVYLCASSPKTSGSYEQYFGPGTRLTVT.

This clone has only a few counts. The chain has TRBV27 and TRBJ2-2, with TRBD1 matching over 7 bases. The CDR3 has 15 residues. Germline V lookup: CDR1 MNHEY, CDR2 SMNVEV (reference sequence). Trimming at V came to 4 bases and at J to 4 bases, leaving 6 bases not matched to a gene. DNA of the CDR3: TGTGCCAGCAGTTCAAGCAGGGGGTCCACCGGGGAGCTGTTTTTT. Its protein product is CASSSSRGSTGELFF.

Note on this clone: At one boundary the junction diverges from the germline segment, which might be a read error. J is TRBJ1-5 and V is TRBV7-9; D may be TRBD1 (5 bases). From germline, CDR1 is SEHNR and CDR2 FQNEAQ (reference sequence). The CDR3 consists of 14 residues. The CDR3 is CSSSLERQGQPQHF. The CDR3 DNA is TGTTCCAGCAGCTTAGAAAGGCAGGGTCAGCCCCAGCATTTT.

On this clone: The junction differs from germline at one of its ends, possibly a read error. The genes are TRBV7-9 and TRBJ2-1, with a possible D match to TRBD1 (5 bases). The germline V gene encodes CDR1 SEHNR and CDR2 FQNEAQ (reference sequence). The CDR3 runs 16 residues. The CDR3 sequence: CSSSLRTTEFNNEQFF. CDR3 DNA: TGTTCCAGCAGCTTGAGGACGACAGAGTTTAACAATGAGCAGTTCTTC.

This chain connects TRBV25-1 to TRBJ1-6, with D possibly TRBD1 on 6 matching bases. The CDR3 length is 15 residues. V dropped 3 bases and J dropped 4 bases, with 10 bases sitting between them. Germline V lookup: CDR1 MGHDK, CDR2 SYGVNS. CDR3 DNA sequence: TGTGCCAGCAGTGATGGACAGAGATATAATTCACCCCTCCACTTT. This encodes CASSDGQRYNSPLHF.

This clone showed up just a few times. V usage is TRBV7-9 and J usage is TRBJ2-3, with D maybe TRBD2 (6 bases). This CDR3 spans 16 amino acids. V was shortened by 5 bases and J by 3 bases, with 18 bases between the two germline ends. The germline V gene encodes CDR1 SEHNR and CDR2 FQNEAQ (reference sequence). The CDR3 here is CASSPNQLARTDTQYF. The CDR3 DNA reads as TGTGCCAGCAGCCCCAACCAGCTAGCGAGAACAGATACGCAGTATTTT.

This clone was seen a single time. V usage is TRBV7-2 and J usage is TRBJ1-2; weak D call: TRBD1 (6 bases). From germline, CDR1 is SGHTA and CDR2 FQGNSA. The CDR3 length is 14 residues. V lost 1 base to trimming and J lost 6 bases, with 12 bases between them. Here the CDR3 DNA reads TGTGCCAGCAGCTTAGACAGGGAGTCAGATGGCTACACCTTC. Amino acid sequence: CASSLDRESDGYTF.

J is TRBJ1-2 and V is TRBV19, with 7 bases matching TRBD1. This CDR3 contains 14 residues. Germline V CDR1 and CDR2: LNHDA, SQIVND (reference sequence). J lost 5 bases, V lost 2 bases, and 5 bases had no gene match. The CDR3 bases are TGTGCCAGTAGTATAACTGGCAGGGGGTATGGCTACACCTTC. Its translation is CASSITGRGYGYTF.

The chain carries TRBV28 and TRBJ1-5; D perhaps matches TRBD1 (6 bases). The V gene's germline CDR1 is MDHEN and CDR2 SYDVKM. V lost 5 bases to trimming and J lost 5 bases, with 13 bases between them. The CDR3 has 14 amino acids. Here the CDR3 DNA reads TGTGCCAGCAGTGGGGCCGGGGGGCATCAGCCCCAGCATTTT. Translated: CASSGAGGHQPQHF.

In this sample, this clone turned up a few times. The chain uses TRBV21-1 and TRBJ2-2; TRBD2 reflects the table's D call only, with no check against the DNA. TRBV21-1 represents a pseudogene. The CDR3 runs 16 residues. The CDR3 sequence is CASSNREREDTGELFF. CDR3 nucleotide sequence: TGTGCCAGCAGCAATCGAGAGCGGGAGGACACCGGGGAGCTGTTTTTT.

Here the CDR3 DNA reads TGCGCCAGCAGCTTACAGACAGGGGTGAACACTGAAGCTTTCTTT. The encoded protein is CASSLQTGVNTEAFF. The chain joins TRBV5-1 to TRBJ1-1; 8 bases are shared with TRBD1. Germline CDR1 reads SGHRS; CDR2 reads YFSETQ. This CDR3 has 15 residues. Germline trimming cut 2 bases from V and 0 bases from J; bases unmatched to any gene: 3.

In nucleotides, the CDR3 is TGTGCCAGTAGCCCGGGGGGGAGATATCAGCCCCAGCATTTT. Its translation is CASSPGGRYQPQHF. The chain carries TRBV19 and TRBJ1-5; perhaps TRBD1 as D (5 bases). Germline V gene sequence: CDR1 LNHDA, CDR2 SQIVND (reference sequence). CDR3 length: 14 amino acids. V shed 6 bases and J shed 5 bases, with 14 bases lying between them.

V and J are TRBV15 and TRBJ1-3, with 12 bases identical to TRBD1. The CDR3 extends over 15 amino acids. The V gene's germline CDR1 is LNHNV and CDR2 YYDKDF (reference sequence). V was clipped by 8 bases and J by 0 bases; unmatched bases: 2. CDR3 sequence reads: CATGDRGLSGNTIYF. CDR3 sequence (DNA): TGTGCCACCGGGGACAGGGGGCTCTCTGGAAACACCATATATTTT. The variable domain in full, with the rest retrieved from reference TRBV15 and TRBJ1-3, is DAMVIQNPRYQVTQFGKPVTLSCSQTLNHNVMYWYQQKSSQAPKLLFHYYDKDFNNEADTPDNFQSRRPNTSFCFLDIRSPGLGDTAMYLCATGDRGLSGNTIYFGEGSWLTVV.

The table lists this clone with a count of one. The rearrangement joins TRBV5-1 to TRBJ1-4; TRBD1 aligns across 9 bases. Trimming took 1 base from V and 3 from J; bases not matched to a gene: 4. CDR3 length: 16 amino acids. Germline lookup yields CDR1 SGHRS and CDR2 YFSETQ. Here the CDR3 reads CASSLTGGAANEKLFF. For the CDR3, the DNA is TGCGCCAGCAGCTTGACAGGGGGCGCGGCTAATGAAAAACTGTTTTTT.